This TCR beta chain was retrieved from a study of brain T cells in children with intractable seizures. Notes on the study in general: Viral specificity was inferred only from CDR3 similarity; HCMV serostatus was unknown.

With respect to this clone: The antigen is not known.

Noted time point: blood from clinic visit 5 months post-surgery; TSC patient then seizure free. Only cases whose brain tissue showed the highest T cell transcript signatures were sequenced. Pre-surgery treatment included at least one anti-epileptic drug. Germline V gives CDR1 SGHNT, CDR2 YYREEE (reference sequence). This CDR3 is 15 amino acids long. V shed 4 bases, J shed 0 bases, and the junction held 3 bases outside the gene matches. TCRdb's copy holds only in-frame clones and misses some; the assay was immunoSEQ multiplex PCR. The sample records 340,000 or so clones, over 90% being singletons. The clonotype originates from a boy younger than two with tuberous sclerosis and intractable seizures. The chain joins TRBV5-4 to TRBJ2-3; 9 nucleotides agree with TRBD2. This specimen consisted of peripheral blood, obtained around 5 months after surgery. As DNA, the CDR3 is TGTGCCAGCAGCCGTACTAGCGGGAGCACAGATACGCAGTATTTT. This translates into CASSRTSGSTDTQYF.